The 2 T cell receptor beta chains given below trace back to one sample, sequenced in a study of memory CD4+ T cells and cytomegalovirus serostatus. Measured with immunoSEQ multiplex PCR; TCRdb has only the in-frame clones, and not every one. This table has around 53,000 clones, around four fifths appearing once. Single viable CD3+CD4+CD8-CD45RO+ cells were sorted as the memory CD4+ T cells. Material for sequencing was memory CD4+ T cells from blood. The receptors were sampled from an adult in good health and CMV-seropositive.

The chain combines TRBV28 with TRBJ1-1; D gene unclear. Per the germline V gene, CDR1 is MDHEN and CDR2 is SYDVKM. V dropped 6 bases and J dropped 4 bases, with 15 bases sitting between them. CDR3 length: 14 amino acids. The CDR3 sequence is CASSHGGRLTEAFF. DNA of the CDR3: TGTGCCAGCAGCCATGGAGGGCGTCTCACTGAAGCTTTCTTT.

With respect to this clone: The sample contains more than one DNA sequence encoding this CDR3. V and J are TRBV7-2 and TRBJ2-2; D uncertain. Trimming removed 3 bases at V and 6 bases at J, with 5 bases between. Germline V lookup: CDR1 SGHTA, CDR2 FQGNSA. The CDR3 sequence is 12 residues long. The CDR3 DNA follows: TGTGCCAGCAGCTTCGGTCCCGGGGAGCTGTTTTTT. Residues: CASSFGPGELFF.